This record looks at one T cell receptor beta chain sequence and its context. Trimming stripped 1 base from V and 2 bases from J, with 3 bases between. This CDR3 has 13 amino acids. Germline values: CDR1 SGHTA, CDR2 FQGTGA. TCRdb's copy holds only in-frame clones and misses some; the assay was immunoSEQ multiplex PCR. Of 1,100,000 or so clones in the sample, approximately 80% are singletons; the top ten hold around 0.47%. The data are from a study of shared clonotypes between healthy human individuals. The J gene is TRBJ1-3, the V gene TRBV7-3, with D hard to call. The source material was memory CD4+ T cells from PBMCs. Documented subset: CD45RA-negative fraction. This TCR came from a man in his late teens or twenties in good health. Some clones in this sample may be carry-over from other donors' samples. In DNA form, the CDR3 reads TGTGCCAGCAGCTTAAATCCTGGAAACACCATATATTTT. Encoded protein: CASSLNPGNTIYF.